This paragraph covers one TCR beta chain sequence. Clones were sequenced by immunoSEQ multiplex PCR, and TCRdb holds only the in-frame ones, with some missing. This sample carries about 190,000 clones, 85% to 90% of them seen once, and the ten largest clones take under 15%. These data originate in a study of blood T cell repertoires in COVID-19. Overall study: PBMCs, B-cell-depleted T cells, or T cells were the source of the cDNA or gDNA that made up the material.

Germline V CDR1 and CDR2: SGHNT, YYREEE (reference sequence). This CDR3 spans 15 amino acids. Unmatched junction bases numbered 6, after V lost 5 bases and J lost 2 bases. The receptor was isolated from a woman between 65 and 79 years old with COVID-19, enrolled during active disease. The source material was peripheral blood. The chain uses TRBV5-4 and TRBJ2-2; 7 bases line up with TRBD2. CDR3 sequence: CASSRDYINTGELFF. The CDR3 DNA reads as TGTGCCAGCAGTCGGGACTACATAAACACCGGGGAGCTGTTTTTT.